Listed below are T cell receptor beta chains from one sample, sequenced in a study of CXCR3-negative and CXCR3-positive naive CD8 T cells. TCRdb processed the 5' RACE reads again and assigns one entry to each CDR3 protein, with no DNA. Across about 130,000 distinct CDR3 sequences, the top ten clones capture roughly 0.62% of the sample. What was sequenced was naive CXCR3+ CD8+ T cells from blood. These receptor sequences come from a human donor in good health. Some clones in this sample may be carry-over from other donors' samples. Each CDR3 is given with its conserved first and last residue. The order of the fields is V gene, J gene, CDR3 protein.

v_gene: TRBV4-2; j_gene: TRBJ2-3; CDR3aa: CASSQDAPTYLEGGADTQYF
v_gene: TRBV7-2; j_gene: TRBJ2-3; CDR3aa: CARTISGSSDTQYF
v_gene: TRBV12-3/TRBV12-4; j_gene: TRBJ1-5; CDR3aa: CASSTPPGVSNQPQHF
v_gene: TRBV6-5; j_gene: TRBJ2-7; CDR3aa: CASSYNLGGGYEQYF
v_gene: TRBV7-3; j_gene: TRBJ2-1; CDR3aa: CASSLMRTGARNEQFF
v_gene: TRBV5-4; j_gene: TRBJ1-1; CDR3aa: CASSPPGGLRAFF
v_gene: TRBV6-6; j_gene: TRBJ2-2; CDR3aa: CASSSDSVNTGELFF
v_gene: TRBV29-1; j_gene: TRBJ1-2; CDR3aa: CSVEDPAGQGNYGYTF
v_gene: TRBV9; j_gene: TRBJ2-3; CDR3aa: CASSVGGSDTQYF
v_gene: TRBV9; j_gene: TRBJ1-1; CDR3aa: CPSSSVPGHMNTEAFF
v_gene: TRBV7-2; j_gene: TRBJ2-1; CDR3aa: CASSLGQGVVGEQFF
v_gene: TRBV7-6; j_gene: TRBJ1-4; CDR3aa: CASSLAGAGTNEKLFF
v_gene: TRBV24-1; j_gene: TRBJ2-2; CDR3aa: CATSGGSGELFF
v_gene: TRBV7-9; j_gene: TRBJ1-1; CDR3aa: CASSWEGENTEAFF
v_gene: TRBV7-9; j_gene: TRBJ2-7; CDR3aa: CASSSVKGEYEQYF
v_gene: TRBV10-3; j_gene: TRBJ2-2; CDR3aa: CAISESRMGNTGELFF
v_gene: TRBV21-1; j_gene: TRBJ2-4; CDR3aa: CASSKTVLAKNIQYF
v_gene: TRBV13; j_gene: TRBJ2-7; CDR3aa: CASSPGVRYYEQYF
v_gene: TRBV6-6; j_gene: TRBJ2-7; CDR3aa: CASSYSPDRVSYEQYF
v_gene: TRBV14; j_gene: TRBJ2-1; CDR3aa: CASSPLTSGVVNEQFF
v_gene: TRBV6-5; j_gene: TRBJ2-5; CDR3aa: CASSAVGLVETQYF
v_gene: TRBV10-2; j_gene: TRBJ1-5; CDR3aa: CASSTGIPYQPQHF
v_gene: TRBV11-1; j_gene: TRBJ2-1; CDR3aa: CASSLRGLPLYNEQFF
v_gene: TRBV7-9; j_gene: TRBJ2-7; CDR3aa: CASLPAGATYEQYF
v_gene: TRBV29-1; j_gene: TRBJ1-1; CDR3aa: CSAREGDTEAFF
v_gene: TRBV14; j_gene: TRBJ2-7; CDR3aa: CASSLGGQGAEQYF
v_gene: TRBV29-1; j_gene: TRBJ2-5; CDR3aa: CSVDADRASQETQYF
v_gene: TRBV6-2/TRBV6-3; j_gene: TRBJ1-5; CDR3aa: CASSSGRFQPQHF
v_gene: TRBV9; j_gene: TRBJ2-7; CDR3aa: CASSVGGTGAYEQYF
v_gene: TRBV10-1; j_gene: TRBJ2-1; CDR3aa: CARDTGTSSVDEQFF
v_gene: TRBV28; j_gene: TRBJ1-6; CDR3aa: CASSYLTDSPLHF
v_gene: TRBV29-1; j_gene: TRBJ2-7; CDR3aa: CSVVSGTSSYEQYF
v_gene: TRBV6-6; j_gene: TRBJ2-3; CDR3aa: CASSYGTADTQYF
v_gene: TRBV11-2; j_gene: TRBJ2-3; CDR3aa: CASSLRVGADTQYF
v_gene: TRBV29-1; j_gene: TRBJ2-7; CDR3aa: CSVEFQGSTSYEQYF
v_gene: TRBV19; j_gene: TRBJ1-2; CDR3aa: CASREDRVKGYTF
v_gene: TRBV13; j_gene: TRBJ2-5; CDR3aa: CASSLGNPSQETQYF
v_gene: TRBV4-3; j_gene: TRBJ1-1; CDR3aa: CASSQDRQGASEAFF
v_gene: TRBV25-1; j_gene: TRBJ2-1; CDR3aa: CASMLSSYNEQFF
v_gene: TRBV19; j_gene: TRBJ1-5; CDR3aa: CASMDRDYNQPQHF